Below are 16 T cell receptor beta chains sequenced from a single sample in a study of early T cells in non-severe SARS-CoV-2 infection. TCRdb called the 5' RACE reads again in MiXCR, with one record for every CDR3 protein. Here the sample spans roughly 45,000 distinct CDR3 sequences, about 11% being singletons. The sequencing sample was made of whole blood. The receptors were gathered from an adult who was a healthcare worker with PCR-confirmed SARS-CoV-2 infection or an uninfected control (not recorded which).

By sample share, this clonotype is medium-sized. One end of the junction varies from germline; a read error may be responsible. This chain links TRBV4-2 with TRBJ2-3, with TRBD2 matching over 8 bases. CDR1 and CDR2 from the germline V gene are LGHNA and YNFKEQ. The CDR3 contains 16 residues. CDR3 nucleotide sequence: TGTGCCAGCAGTCAAGTAGCGGGAACTAGCACAGATACGCAGTATTTT. Its translation is CASSQVAGTSTDTQYF.

This clonotype was seen only a few times. The V call is TRBV9, the J call TRBJ1-5; D is unclear. V was clipped by 0 bases and J by 0 bases, with 7 bases between them. Germline V gene sequence: CDR1 SGDLS, CDR2 YYNGEE. The CDR3 covers 15 residues. Written as DNA, the CDR3 is TGTGCCAGCAGCGTAGACCCAAATAGCAATCAGCCCCAGCATTTT. This translates into CASSVDPNSNQPQHF.

This clonotype was picked up many times. The J gene is TRBJ2-2, the V gene TRBV4-3; 8 nucleotides agree with TRBD1. The V and J ends lost 3 bases and 6 bases, in that order; junction bases with no gene match: 9. The CDR3 contains 16 residues. Germline CDR1 and CDR2: LGHNA and YSLEER. The CDR3 loop is CASSQAPGQVPGELFF. CDR3 DNA: TGCGCCAGCAGCCAGGCCCCGGGACAGGTGCCCGGGGAGCTGTTTTTT.

This chain links TRBV6-4 with TRBJ2-1; TRBD1 is a possible D gene (5 bases). The CDR3 extends over 13 amino acids. CDR1 MRHNA and CDR2 SNTAGT come from the germline V gene. Trimming left V 3 bases short and J 2 bases short, with 5 bases between. The CDR3 bases are TGTGCCAGCAGTGAGGACACCTACAATGAGCAGTTCTTC. Translation: CASSEDTYNEQFF.

This clonotype was recorded a few times. This rearrangement joins TRBV13 to TRBJ1-4, with 8 bases identical to TRBD1. Trimming at V came to 5 bases and at J to 8 bases, leaving 7 bases not matched to a gene. The CDR3 is 14 residues long. In germline, CDR1 is PRHDT, CDR2 FYEKMQ (reference sequence). The CDR3 DNA sequence: TGTGCCAGCAGCCCCGGACAGGGACGGGAAAAACTGTTTTTT. This translates into CASSPGQGREKLFF.

This clonotype was counted at least ten times. The genes are TRBV4-3 and TRBJ2-1; no definite D call. V was shortened by 1 base and J by 8 bases, with 15 bases between the two germline ends. The CDR3 extends over 15 amino acids. In germline, CDR1 is LGHNA, CDR2 YSLEER. The CDR3 here is CASSQGLAGVHEQFF. CDR3 DNA: TGCGCCAGCAGCCAAGGATTAGCTGGAGTACATGAGCAGTTCTTC.

This clonotype turned up a few times. The genes are TRBV7-8 and TRBJ2-4, with D unresolved. V was trimmed by 5 bases and J by 0 bases, leaving 11 bases between them. The germline gives CDR1 SGHVS, CDR2 FQNEAQ. The CDR3 is made up of 15 amino acids. The CDR3 DNA is TGTGCCAGCAGCACTACCTGGTTAGCCAAAAACATTCAGTACTTC. Its protein is CASSTTWLAKNIQYF.

The rearrangement links TRBV27 to TRBJ2-2; 12 bases align to TRBD2. Germline-derived CDR1 and CDR2 are MNHEY and SMNVEV (reference sequence). The V gene end was trimmed by 5 bases and the J gene end by 5 bases; junction bases not matched to a gene: 9. CDR3 length: 17 residues. This chain's CDR3 is CASSTRTSGVGTGELFF. CDR3 DNA: TGTGCCAGCAGTACCCGGACTAGCGGGGTGGGGACCGGGGAGCTGTTTTTT.

This clonotype was counted a few times. The genes are TRBV7-3 and TRBJ2-1; 14 bases are a match to TRBD2. Trimming at V came to 5 bases and at J to 3 bases, leaving 3 bases not matched to a gene. CDR1 is SGHTA, CDR2 FQGTGA, per germline. This CDR3 region has 16 residues. CDR3 DNA sequence: TGTGCCAGCAGCCGGACTAGCGGGGGGTTCTACAATGAGCAGTTCTTC. This translates into CASSRTSGGFYNEQFF.

This clonotype was observed many times. The chain carries TRBV5-5 and TRBJ1-5, with TRBD1 identical over 8 bases. With V trimmed by 0 bases and J by 4 bases, 3 bases remained unmatched. The CDR3 runs to 15 residues. CDR1 is SGHKS and CDR2 is YYEKEE in the germline V gene (reference sequence). The CDR3 DNA reads TGTGCCAGCAGCTTGGAGGACAGGGCGAATCAGCCCCAGCATTTT. Translated, it gives CASSLEDRANQPQHF.

This chain uses TRBV6-2 or TRBV6-3 with TRBJ2-1; 8 bases are a match to TRBD1. V gave up 3 bases and J gave up 4 bases; unmatched junction bases: 5. The CDR3 has 15 amino acids. Germline values: CDR1 MNHEY, CDR2 SVGEGT. The CDR3 loop reads CASSYTGGSYNEQFF. CDR3 nucleotide sequence: TGTGCCAGCAGTTATACAGGGGGGAGTTACAATGAGCAGTTCTTC.

The V and J genes are TRBV25-1 and TRBJ1-6, with D hard to call. The CDR3 runs 14 residues. Germline values: CDR1 MGHDK, CDR2 SYGVNS. The germline V and J ends were trimmed by 1 base and 7 bases, with 8 bases remaining between them. For the CDR3, the DNA is TGTGCCAGCAGTGAATGGGCGAAGAATTCACCCCTCCACTTT. It codes for CASSEWAKNSPLHF. The complete variable domain, with remaining parts taken from reference TRBV25-1 and TRBJ1-6, reads EADIYQTPRYLVIGTGKKITLECSQTMGHDKMYWYQQDPGMELHLIHYSYGVNSTEKGDLSSESTVSRIRTEHFPLTLESARPSHTSQYLCASSEWAKNSPLHFGNGTRLTVT.

This clonotype was counted at least ten times. The rearrangement links TRBV12-3 or TRBV12-4 to TRBJ2-7, with TRBD2 matching 9 bases. The CDR3 length is 16 residues. V lost 6 bases, J lost 4 bases, and 13 bases stayed unmatched. CDR3 residues: CASSQHRSGSLYEQYF. Here the CDR3 DNA reads TGTGCCAGCAGCCAACACCGTAGCGGGAGCCTGTACGAGCAGTACTTC.

The chain's CDR3 is CSARDPHTGGYNSPLHF. The CDR3 bases are TGCAGTGCTAGAGATCCACATACAGGGGGCTATAATTCACCCCTCCACTTT. This chain uses TRBV20-1 with TRBJ1-6; 8 nucleotides line up with TRBD1. The CDR3 length is 17 residues. The V gene end was trimmed by 0 bases and the J gene end by 3 bases; junction bases not matched to a gene: 7. From germline, CDR1 is DFQATT and CDR2 SNEGSKA (reference sequence).

V and J are TRBV6-1 and TRBJ1-1, with D perhaps matching TRBD1 (6 bases). With 8 bases removed from V and 5 bases from J, the gap between germline ends came to 9 bases. CDR1 MNHNS and CDR2 SASEGT come from the germline V gene. The CDR3 extends over 11 amino acids. CDR3 DNA: TGTGCCAGCTTAACAGGGACTGAAGCTTTCTTT. Encoded protein: CASLTGTEAFF.

CDR3 nucleotides: TGTGCCAGCAGTTTAGGGGCGGACAGGGCAGGAGAGACCCAGTACTTC. This encodes CASSLGADRAGETQYF. V usage is TRBV6-6 and J usage is TRBJ2-5; TRBD1 agrees at 8 bases. The CDR3 has 16 residues. CDR1 and CDR2 from the germline V gene are MNHNY and SVGAGI (reference sequence). Trimming at V came to 4 bases and at J to 4 bases, leaving 11 bases not matched to a gene.